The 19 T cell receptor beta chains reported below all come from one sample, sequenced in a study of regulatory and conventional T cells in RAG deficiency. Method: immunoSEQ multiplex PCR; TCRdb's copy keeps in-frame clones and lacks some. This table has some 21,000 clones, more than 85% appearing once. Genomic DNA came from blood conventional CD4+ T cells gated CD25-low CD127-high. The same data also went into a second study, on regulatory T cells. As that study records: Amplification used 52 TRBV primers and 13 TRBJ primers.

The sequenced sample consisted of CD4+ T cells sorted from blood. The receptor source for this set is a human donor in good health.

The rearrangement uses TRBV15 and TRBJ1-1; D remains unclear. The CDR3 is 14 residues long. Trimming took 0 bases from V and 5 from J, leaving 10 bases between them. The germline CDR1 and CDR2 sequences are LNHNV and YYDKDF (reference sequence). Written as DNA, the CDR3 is TGTGCCACCAGCAGAGATATTGGTGGGACTGAAGCTTTCTTT. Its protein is CATSRDIGGTEAFF.

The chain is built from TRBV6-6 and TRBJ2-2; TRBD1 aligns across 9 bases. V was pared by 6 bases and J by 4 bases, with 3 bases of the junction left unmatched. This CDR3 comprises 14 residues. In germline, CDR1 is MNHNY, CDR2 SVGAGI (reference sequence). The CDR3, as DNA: TGTGCCAGCAGGGGGACAGGGACCACCGGGGAGCTGTTTTTT. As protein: CASRGTGTTGELFF.

The CDR3 sequence: CASRGSGQGSNEQFF. DNA for the CDR3: TGTGCCAGCAGGGGGAGCGGGCAGGGCAGCAATGAGCAGTTCTTC. The chain joins TRBV9 to TRBJ2-1; D is perhaps TRBD2 (6 bases). CDR1 is SGDLS, CDR2 YYNGEE, per germline. V was shortened by 5 bases and J by 6 bases, with 18 bases between the two germline ends. This CDR3 contains 15 residues.

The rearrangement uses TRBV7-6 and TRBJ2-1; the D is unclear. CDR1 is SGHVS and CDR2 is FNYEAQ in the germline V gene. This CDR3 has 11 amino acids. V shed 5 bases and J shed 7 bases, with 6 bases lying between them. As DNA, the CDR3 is TGTGCCAGCAGCCTTAGTAATGAGCAGTTCTTC. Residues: CASSLSNEQFF.

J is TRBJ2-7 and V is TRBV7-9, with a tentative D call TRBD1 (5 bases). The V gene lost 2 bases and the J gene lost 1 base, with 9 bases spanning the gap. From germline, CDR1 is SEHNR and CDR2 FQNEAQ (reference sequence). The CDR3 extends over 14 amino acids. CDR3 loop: CASSLIQGSYEQYF. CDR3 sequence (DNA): TGTGCCAGCAGCTTAATCCAGGGATCCTACGAGCAGTACTTC.

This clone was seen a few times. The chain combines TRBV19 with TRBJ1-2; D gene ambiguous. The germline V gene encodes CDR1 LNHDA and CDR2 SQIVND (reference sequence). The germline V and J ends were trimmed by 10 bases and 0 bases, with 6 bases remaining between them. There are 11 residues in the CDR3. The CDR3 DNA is TGTGCCATCCAAGCTAACTATGGCTACACCTTC. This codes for CAIQANYGYTF.

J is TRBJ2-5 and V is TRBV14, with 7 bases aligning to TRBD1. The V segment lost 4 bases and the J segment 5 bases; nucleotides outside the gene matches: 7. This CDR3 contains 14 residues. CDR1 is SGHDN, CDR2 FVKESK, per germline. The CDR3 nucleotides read TGTGCCAGCAGCCCTACGACAGGGACGGAGACCCAGTACTTC. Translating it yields CASSPTTGTETQYF.

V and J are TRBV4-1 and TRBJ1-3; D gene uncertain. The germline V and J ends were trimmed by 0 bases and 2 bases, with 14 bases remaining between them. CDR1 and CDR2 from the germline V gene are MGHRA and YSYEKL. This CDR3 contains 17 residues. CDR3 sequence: CASSQDQGHRPGNTIYF. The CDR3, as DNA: TGCGCCAGCAGCCAAGATCAAGGCCACCGCCCTGGAAACACCATATATTTT.

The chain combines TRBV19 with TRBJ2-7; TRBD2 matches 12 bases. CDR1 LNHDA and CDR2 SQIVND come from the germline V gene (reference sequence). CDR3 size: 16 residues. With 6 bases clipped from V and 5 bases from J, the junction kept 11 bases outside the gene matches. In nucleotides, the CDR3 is TGTGCCAGTAGCGCCACGACTAGCGGGAGATGGCACGAGCAGTACTTC. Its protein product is CASSATTSGRWHEQYF.

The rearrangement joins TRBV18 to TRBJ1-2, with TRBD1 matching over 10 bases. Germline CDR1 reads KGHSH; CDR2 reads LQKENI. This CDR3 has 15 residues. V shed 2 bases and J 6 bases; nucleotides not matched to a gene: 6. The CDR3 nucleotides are TGTGCCAGCTCACCAAAGGGACAGGGGTCGGATGGCTACACCTTC. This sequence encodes CASSPKGQGSDGYTF.

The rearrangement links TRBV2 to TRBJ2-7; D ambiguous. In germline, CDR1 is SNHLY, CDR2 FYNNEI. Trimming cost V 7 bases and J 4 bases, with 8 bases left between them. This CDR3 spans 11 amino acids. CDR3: CASKSEYEQYF. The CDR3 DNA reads TGTGCCAGCAAGTCCGAATACGAGCAGTACTTC.

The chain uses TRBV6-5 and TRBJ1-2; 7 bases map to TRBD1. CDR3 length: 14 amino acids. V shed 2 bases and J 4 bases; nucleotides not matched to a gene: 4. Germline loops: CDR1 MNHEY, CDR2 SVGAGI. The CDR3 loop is CASSYAGQSYGYTF. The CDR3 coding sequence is TGTGCCAGCAGTTACGCGGGACAGAGCTATGGCTACACCTTC.

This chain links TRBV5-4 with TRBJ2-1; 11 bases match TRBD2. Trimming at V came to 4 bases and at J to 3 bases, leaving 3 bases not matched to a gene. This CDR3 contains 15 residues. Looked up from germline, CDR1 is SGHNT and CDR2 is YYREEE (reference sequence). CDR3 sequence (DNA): TGTGCCAGCAGCGGTAGCGGGGGGGGCTACAATGAGCAGTTCTTC. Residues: CASSGSGGGYNEQFF.

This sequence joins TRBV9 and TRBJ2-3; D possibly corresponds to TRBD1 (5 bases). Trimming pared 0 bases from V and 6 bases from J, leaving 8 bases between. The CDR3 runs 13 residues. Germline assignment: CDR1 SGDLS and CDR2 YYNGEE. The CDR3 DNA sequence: TGTGCCAGCAGCGTAGGTTCAGGGGATACGCAGTATTTT. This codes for CASSVGSGDTQYF.

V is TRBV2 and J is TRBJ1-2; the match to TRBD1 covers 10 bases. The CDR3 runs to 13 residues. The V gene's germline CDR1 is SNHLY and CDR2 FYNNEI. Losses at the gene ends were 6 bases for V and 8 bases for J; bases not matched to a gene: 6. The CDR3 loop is CASSPGTGEGYTF. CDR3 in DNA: TGTGCCAGCAGCCCTGGGACAGGGGAAGGCTACACCTTC.

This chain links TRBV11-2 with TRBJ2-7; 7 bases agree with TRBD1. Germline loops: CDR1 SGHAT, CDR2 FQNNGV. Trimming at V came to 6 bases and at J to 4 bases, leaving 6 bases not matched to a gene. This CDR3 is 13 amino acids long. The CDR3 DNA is TGTGCCAGCAGGAGGGACAGTTTTTACGAGCAGTACTTC. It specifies CASRRDSFYEQYF.

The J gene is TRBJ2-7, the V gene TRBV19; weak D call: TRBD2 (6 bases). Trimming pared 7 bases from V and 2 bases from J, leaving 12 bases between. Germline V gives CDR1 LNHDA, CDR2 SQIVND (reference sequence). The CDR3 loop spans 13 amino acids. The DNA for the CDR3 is TGTGCCAGTAACGGGAGCGTCACCTACGAGCAGTACTTC. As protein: CASNGSVTYEQYF.

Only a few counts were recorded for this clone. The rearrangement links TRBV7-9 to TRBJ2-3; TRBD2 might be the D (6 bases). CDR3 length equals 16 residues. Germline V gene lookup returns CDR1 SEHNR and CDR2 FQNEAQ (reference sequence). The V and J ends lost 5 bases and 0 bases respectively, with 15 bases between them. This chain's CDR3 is CASSLLATSSTDTQYF. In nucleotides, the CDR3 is TGTGCCAGCAGCCTACTAGCTACTTCTAGCACAGATACGCAGTATTTT.

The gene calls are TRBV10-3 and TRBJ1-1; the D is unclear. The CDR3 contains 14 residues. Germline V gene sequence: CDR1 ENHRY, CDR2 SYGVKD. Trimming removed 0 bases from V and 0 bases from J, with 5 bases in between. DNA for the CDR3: TGTGCCATCAGTGAGTCTGCGGTGAACACTGAAGCTTTCTTT. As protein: CAISESAVNTEAFF.